Listed below are T cell receptor beta chains from one sample, sequenced in a study of blood T cells in healthy people across ages. TCRdb reprocessed the 5' RACE reads via MiXCR and lists one record per CDR3 protein. The table lists about 780,000 distinct CDR3 sequences, roughly 25% of them singletons. These data also formed part of another study, on T cells of mothers and their children.

Material for sequencing was blood. The receptors stem from a boy between 10 and 17 years old in good health. CDR3s leave out the opening cysteine and the closing phenylalanine or tryptophan.

j_call v_call cdr3_aa
TRBJ2-1 TRBV9 ASSVAPRGAYNEQF
TRBJ2-1 TRBV6-5 ASSYDGVSSYNEQF
TRBJ1-2 TRBV6-5 ASSSRTSDYGYT
TRBJ2-7 TRBV6-1 ASSAGQGRYEQY
TRBJ2-7 TRBV28 ASKESSYEQY
TRBJ1-5 TRBV2 ASRSDTQPQH
- TRBV15 ATSRGRTYEQY
- TRBV10-3 ATTDSSYEQY
TRBJ2-2 TRBV20-1 SARYISGELF
TRBJ1-2 TRBV7-2 ASSLKAGPNYGYT
TRBJ2-7 TRBV5-1 ASSPQGTVEQY
TRBJ2-7 TRBV6-1 ASSAGLAGGLEQY
TRBJ2-1 TRBV7-2 ASKFTSSYNEQF
TRBJ2-1 TRBV6-2/TRBV6-3 ASSTRSRSYNEQF
TRBJ2-3 TRBV12-3/TRBV12-4 ASSLPGLGPGTDTQY
TRBJ2-3 TRBV5-1 ASSSRYGRGPTDTQY
TRBJ1-1 TRBV10-3 AISGPQGTNTEAF
TRBJ2-3 TRBV5-1 ASSPWTGGPDTQY
TRBJ2-7 TRBV5-1 ASSREANPYEQY
- TRBV2 ASSGAEGDEQF
TRBJ2-7 TRBV15 ATSRDPGLDYEQY
TRBJ1-1 TRBV2 ARVPRGTNTEAF
TRBJ1-2 TRBV2 ASSRDRGNSGYT
TRBJ2-7 TRBV14 ASSRGVKGYEQY
TRBJ1-2 TRBV27 ASSTTGGLVGYT
TRBJ2-7 TRBV10-3 ASTDGTGGQQY
TRBJ2-2 TRBV29-1 SVQGPTGELF
TRBJ2-5 TRBV18 ASSFAGTGGRETQY
TRBJ1-4 TRBV14 ASSQYSGTGGEKLF
TRBJ2-7 TRBV29-1 SVEPQGTSSEQY
TRBJ1-1 TRBV2 ARKMRGNGNTEAF
TRBJ1-3 TRBV7-2 ASSFGGGGNTIY
TRBJ1-3 TRBV25-1 ASSEFGQTQSSGNTIY
TRBJ2-7 TRBV10-2 ASSESLGQGAREQY
TRBJ1-2 TRBV7-8 ASSLAGAANYGYT
TRBJ1-2 TRBV27 ASSPSGISGVFGYGYT
TRBJ2-7 TRBV7-9 ASSLQGPEQY